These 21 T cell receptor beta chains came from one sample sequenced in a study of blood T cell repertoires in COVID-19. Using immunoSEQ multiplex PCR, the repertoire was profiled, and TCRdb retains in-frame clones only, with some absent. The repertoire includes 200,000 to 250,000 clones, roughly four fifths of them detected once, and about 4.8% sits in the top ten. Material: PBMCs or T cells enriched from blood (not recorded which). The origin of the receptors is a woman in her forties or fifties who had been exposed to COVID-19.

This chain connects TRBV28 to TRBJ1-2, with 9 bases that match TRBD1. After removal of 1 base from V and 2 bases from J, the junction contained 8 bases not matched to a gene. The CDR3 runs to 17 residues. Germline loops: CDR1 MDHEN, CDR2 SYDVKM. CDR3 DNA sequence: TGTGCCAGCAGTTTATCCCTCTCTGGGACAGGGAACTATGGCTACACCTTC. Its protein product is CASSLSLSGTGNYGYTF.

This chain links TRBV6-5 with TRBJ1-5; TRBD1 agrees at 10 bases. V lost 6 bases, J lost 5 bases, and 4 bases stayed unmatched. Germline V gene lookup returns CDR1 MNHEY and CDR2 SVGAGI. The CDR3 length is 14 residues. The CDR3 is CASRGTGVDQPQHF. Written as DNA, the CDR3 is TGTGCCAGCAGGGGGACAGGGGTCGATCAGCCCCAGCATTTT.

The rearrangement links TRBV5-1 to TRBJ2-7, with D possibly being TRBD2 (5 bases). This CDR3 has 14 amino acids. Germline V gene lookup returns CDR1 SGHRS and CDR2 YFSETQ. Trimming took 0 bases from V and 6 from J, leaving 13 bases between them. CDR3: CASSLASGLGEQYF. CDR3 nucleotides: TGCGCCAGCAGCTTGGCCAGCGGCCTCGGCGAGCAGTACTTC.

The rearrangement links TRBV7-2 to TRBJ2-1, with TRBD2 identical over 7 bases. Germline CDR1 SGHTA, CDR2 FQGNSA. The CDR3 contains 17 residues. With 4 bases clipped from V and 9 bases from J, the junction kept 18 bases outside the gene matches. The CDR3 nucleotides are TGTGCCAGCAGCTCGGCAAACCCCGGAGCGGGGTCAGTTGAGCAGTTCTTC. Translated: CASSSANPGAGSVEQFF.

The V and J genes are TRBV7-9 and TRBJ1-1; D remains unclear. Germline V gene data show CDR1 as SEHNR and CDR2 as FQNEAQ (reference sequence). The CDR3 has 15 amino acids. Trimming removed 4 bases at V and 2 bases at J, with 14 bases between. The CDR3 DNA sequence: TGTGCCAGCAGCTCTCTAGAGGGAGACAACACTGAAGCTTTCTTT. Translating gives CASSSLEGDNTEAFF.

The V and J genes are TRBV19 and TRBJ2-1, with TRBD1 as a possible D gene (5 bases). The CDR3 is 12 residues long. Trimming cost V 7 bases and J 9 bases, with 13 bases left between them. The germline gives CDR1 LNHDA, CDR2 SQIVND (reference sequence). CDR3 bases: TGTGCCAGTAATCAGGGAATGGGTGAGCAGTTCTTC. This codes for CASNQGMGEQFF.

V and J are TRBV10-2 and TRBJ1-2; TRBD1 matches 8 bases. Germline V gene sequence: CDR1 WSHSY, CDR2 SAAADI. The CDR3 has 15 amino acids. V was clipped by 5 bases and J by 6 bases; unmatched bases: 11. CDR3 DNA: TGCGCCAGCAGTTTCAGGGGGCCCGACCCGAATGGCTACACCTTC. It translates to CASSFRGPDPNGYTF.

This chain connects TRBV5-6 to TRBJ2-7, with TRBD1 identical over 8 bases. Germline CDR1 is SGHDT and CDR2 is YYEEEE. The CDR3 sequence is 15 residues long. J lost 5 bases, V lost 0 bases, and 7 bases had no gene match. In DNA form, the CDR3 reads TGTGCCAGCAGCTTGGTGAGGGACAGGAGGCACGAGCAGTACTTC. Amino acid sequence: CASSLVRDRRHEQYF. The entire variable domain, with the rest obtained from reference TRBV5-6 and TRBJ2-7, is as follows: DAGVTQSPTHLIKTRGQQVTLRCSPKSGHDTVSWYQQALGQGPQFIFQYYEEEERQRGNFPDRFSGHQFPNYSSELNVNALLLGDSALYLCASSLVRDRRHEQYFGPGTRLTVT.

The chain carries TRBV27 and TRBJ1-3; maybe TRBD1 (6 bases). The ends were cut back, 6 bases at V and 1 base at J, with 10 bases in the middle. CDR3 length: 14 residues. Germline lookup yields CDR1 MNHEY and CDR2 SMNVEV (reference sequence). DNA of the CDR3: TGTGCCAGCAGGAATACAGGGTCTGGAAACACCATATATTTT. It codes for CASRNTGSGNTIYF.

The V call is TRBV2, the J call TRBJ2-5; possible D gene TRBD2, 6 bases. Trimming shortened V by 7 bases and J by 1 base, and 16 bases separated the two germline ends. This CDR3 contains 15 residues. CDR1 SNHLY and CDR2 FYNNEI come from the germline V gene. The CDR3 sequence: CASTETSTGQETQYF. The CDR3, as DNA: TGTGCCAGCACCGAGACTAGTACGGGCCAAGAGACCCAGTACTTC.

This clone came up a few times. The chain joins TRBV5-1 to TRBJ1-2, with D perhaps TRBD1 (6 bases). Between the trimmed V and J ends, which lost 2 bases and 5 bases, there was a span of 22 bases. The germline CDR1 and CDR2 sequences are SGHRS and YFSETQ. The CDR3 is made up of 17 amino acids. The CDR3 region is CASSFVPAGQTSYGYTF. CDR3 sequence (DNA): TGCGCCAGCAGCTTTGTCCCCGCTGGACAGACATCTTATGGCTACACCTTC.

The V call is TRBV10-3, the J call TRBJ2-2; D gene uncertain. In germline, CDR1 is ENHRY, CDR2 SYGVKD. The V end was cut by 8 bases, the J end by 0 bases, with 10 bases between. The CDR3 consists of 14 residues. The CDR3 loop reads CAIGSLSNTGELFF. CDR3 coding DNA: TGTGCCATCGGTAGCCTATCGAACACCGGGGAGCTGTTTTTT.

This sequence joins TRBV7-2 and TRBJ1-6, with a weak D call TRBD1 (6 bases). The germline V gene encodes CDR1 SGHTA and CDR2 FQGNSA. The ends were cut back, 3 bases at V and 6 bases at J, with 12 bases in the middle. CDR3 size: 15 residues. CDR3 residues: CASSFTGPLNSPLHF. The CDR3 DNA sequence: TGTGCCAGCAGCTTTACAGGGCCCCTTAATTCACCCCTCCACTTT.

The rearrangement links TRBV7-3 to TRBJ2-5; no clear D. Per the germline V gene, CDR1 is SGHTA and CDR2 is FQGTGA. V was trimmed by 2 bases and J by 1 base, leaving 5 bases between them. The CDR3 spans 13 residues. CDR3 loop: CASSLYPQETQYF. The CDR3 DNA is TGTGCCAGCAGCTTATATCCCCAAGAGACCCAGTACTTC.

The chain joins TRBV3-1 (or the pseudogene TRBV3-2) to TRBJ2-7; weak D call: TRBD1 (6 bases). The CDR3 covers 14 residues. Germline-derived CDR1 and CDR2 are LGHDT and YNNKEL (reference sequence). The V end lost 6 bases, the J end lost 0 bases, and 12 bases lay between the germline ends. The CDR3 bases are TGTGCCAGCAGTCAGGGGCTGAGCTCCTACGAGCAGTACTTC. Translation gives CASSQGLSSYEQYF.

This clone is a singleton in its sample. The CDR3 reads CASSSGMLTEAFF. The CDR3 DNA follows: TGTGCCAGCAGTTCAGGGATGCTGACTGAAGCTTTCTTT. This chain joins TRBV6-2 or TRBV6-3 and TRBJ1-1; D is possibly TRBD1 (5 bases). The CDR3 runs 13 residues. CDR1 and CDR2 from the germline V gene are MNHEY and SVGEGT. The germline V and J ends were trimmed by 4 bases and 5 bases, with 11 bases remaining between them.

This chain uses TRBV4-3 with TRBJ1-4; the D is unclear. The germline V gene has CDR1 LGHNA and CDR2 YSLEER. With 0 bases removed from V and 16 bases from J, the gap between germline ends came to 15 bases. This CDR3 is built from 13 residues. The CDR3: CASSQDPGTVPFF. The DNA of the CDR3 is TGCGCCAGCAGCCAAGATCCCGGAACAGTCCCGTTTTTT.

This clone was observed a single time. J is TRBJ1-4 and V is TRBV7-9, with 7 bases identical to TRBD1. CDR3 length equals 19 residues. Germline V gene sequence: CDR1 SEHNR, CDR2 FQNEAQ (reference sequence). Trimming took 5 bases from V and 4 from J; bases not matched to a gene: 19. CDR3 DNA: TGTGCCAGCAGCGTCAGGGACAGACTTAAATCCCCAATTAATGAAAAACTGTTTTTT. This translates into CASSVRDRLKSPINEKLFF.

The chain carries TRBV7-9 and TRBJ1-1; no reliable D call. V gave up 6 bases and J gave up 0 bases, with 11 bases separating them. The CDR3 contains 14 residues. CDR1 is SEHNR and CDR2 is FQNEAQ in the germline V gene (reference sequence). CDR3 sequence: CASRGRNMNTEAFF. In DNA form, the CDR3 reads TGTGCCAGCAGGGGCAGAAACATGAACACTGAAGCTTTCTTT.

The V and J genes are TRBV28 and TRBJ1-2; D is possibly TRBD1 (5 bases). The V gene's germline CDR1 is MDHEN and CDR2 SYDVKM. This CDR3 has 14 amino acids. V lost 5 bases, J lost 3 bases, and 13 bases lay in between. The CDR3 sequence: CASSAPGTHYGYTF. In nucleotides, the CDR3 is TGTGCCAGCAGTGCCCCCGGGACTCACTATGGCTACACCTTC.

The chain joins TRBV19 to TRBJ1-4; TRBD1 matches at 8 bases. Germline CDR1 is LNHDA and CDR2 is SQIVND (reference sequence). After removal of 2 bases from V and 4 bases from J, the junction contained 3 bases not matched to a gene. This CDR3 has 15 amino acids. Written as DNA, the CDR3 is TGTGCCAGTAGTATAACAGGGGGTATTAATGAAAAACTGTTTTTT. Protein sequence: CASSITGGINEKLFF.